This section outlines one T cell receptor (beta chain) sequence together with its context. Germline CDR1 WNHNN, CDR2 SYGVQD (reference sequence). This CDR3 comprises 13 residues. Trimming removed 0 bases at V and 8 bases at J, with 8 bases between. TCRdb keeps only in-frame clones here, not all; method: immunoSEQ multiplex PCR. Of around 100,000 clones in the sample, approximately 96% were seen once. This record comes from a study of T cell responses to AZD1222 COVID-19 vaccine. The rearrangement joins TRBV10-1 to TRBJ2-1; D not certain. The sample here was peripheral blood, taken on day 0 of AZD1222 vaccination. The TCR originated in an adult in good health. The CDR3 DNA follows: TGCGCCAGCAGTGAGTCAGGGCCGGATGAGCAGTTCTTC. Encoded protein: CASSESGPDEQFF.